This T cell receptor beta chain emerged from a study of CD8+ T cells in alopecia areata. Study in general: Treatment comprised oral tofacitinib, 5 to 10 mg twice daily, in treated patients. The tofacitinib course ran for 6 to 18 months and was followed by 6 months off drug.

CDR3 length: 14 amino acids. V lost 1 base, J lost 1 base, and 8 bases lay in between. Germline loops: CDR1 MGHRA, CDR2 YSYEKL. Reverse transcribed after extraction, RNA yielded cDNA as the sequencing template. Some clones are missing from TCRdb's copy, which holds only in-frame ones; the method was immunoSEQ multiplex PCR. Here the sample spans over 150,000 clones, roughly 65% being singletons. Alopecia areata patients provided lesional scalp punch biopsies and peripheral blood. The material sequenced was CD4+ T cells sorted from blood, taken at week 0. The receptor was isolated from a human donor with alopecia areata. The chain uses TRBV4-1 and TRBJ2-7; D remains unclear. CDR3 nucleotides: TGCGCCAGCAGCCAAGTAGGCGGTTCCTACGAGCAGTACTTC. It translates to CASSQVGGSYEQYF.